This record looks at one T cell receptor beta chain sequence and its context. The data are from a study of T cells in Graves' hyperthyroidism and ophthalmopathy. The CDR3 totals 13 residues. Trimming cost V 7 bases and J 6 bases; bases outside gene matches: 6. Researchers barred patients who had uncontrolled infection, other autoimmune disease, pregnancy or lactation. It was RNA transcripts that yielded the amplified TCR beta CDR3 regions. A set of HTBI primers served as the primers for a first-round RT-PCR of the TCR CDR3. MiXCR was run by TCRdb on the multiplex PCR reads, yielding one entry per CDR3 protein. The repertoire holds about 290,000 distinct CDR3 sequences, with about 13% as singletons.

The sequence was obtained from a woman in her forties with Graves' hyperthyroidism. The sequenced material came from blood. The V and J genes are TRBV12-3 or TRBV12-4 and TRBJ1-5; 7 nucleotides align to TRBD1. CDR3 residues: CASTIRGGQPQHF. DNA for the CDR3: TGTGCCAGCACTATCAGGGGGGGTCAGCCCCAGCATTTT.